This T cell receptor (beta chain) is from a study of T cells after yellow fever vaccination. Notes on the study in general: Bulk-population clonotypes that are abundant could appear as contaminants in FACS-sorted repertoires.

TCRdb used MiXCR to reprocess the 5' RACE reads, holding one entry per CDR3 protein. The data contain about 630,000 distinct CDR3 sequences, approximately 13% of them singletons. In this sample, this clonotype turned up many times. No antigen is known for it. The TCR sequence derives from a man aged 25-45 years who received the YFV17D yellow fever vaccine. The sample consisted of PBMCs, taken on the day of the yellow fever booster vaccination.

The CDR3 loop reads CASSLAWGLGNTEAFF. In DNA form, the CDR3 reads TGTGCCAGCAGCTTAGCCTGGGGTTTAGGAAACACTGAAGCTTTCTTT. The chain links TRBV7-2 to TRBJ1-1; D is unresolved. Germline lookup yields CDR1 SGHTA and CDR2 FQGNSA. V lost 0 bases, J lost 2 bases, and 13 bases lay in between. The CDR3 has 16 residues. The full variable domain, in which reference TRBV7-2 and TRBJ1-1 provide the parts outside the CDR3, is GAGVSQSPSNKVTEKGKDVELRCDPISGHTALYWYRQSLGQGLEFLIYFQGNSAPDKSGLPSDRFSAERTGGSVSTLTIQRTQQEDSAVYLCASSLAWGLGNTEAFFGQGTRLTVV.